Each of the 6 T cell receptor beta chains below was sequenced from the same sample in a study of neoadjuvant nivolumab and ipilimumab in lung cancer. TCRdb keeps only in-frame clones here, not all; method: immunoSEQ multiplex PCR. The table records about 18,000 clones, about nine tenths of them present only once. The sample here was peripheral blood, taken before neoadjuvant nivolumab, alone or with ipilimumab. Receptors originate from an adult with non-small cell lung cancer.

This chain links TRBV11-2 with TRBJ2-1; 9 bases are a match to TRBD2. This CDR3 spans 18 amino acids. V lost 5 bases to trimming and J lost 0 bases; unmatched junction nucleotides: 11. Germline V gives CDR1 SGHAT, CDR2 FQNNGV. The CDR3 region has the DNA TGTGCCAGCAGCAGGGAAGGCGGGAGGGCGAGCTCCTACAATGAGCAGTTCTTC. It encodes CASSREGGRASSYNEQFF.

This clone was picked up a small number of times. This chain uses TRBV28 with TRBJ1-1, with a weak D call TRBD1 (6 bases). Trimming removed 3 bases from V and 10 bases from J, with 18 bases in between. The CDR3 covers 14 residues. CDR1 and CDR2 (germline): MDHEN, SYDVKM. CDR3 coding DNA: TGTGCCAGCAGTTTGGGGCAGGGGCCGCTACCAGCTTTCTTT. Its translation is CASSLGQGPLPAFF.

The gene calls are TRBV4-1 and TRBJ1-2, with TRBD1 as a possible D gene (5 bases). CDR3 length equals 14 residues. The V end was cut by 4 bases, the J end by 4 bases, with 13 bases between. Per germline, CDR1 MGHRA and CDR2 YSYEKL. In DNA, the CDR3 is TGCGCCAGCAGCCGTCCCGGGGCTTCCTATGGCTACACCTTC. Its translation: CASSRPGASYGYTF.

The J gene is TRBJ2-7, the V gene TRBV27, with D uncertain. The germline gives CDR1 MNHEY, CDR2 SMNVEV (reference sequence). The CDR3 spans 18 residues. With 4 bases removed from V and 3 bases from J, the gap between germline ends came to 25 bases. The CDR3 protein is CASSSQTDLWGNFYEQYF. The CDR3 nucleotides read TGTGCCAGCAGTTCCCAGACCGACCTATGGGGTAACTTCTACGAGCAGTACTTC.

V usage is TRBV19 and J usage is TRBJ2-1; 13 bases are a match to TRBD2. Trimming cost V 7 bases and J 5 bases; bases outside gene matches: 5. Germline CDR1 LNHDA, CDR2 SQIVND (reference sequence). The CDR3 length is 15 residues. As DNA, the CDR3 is TGTGCCAGTACCCCGGGGACTAGCGGGAACAATGAGCAGTTCTTC. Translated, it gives CASTPGTSGNNEQFF.

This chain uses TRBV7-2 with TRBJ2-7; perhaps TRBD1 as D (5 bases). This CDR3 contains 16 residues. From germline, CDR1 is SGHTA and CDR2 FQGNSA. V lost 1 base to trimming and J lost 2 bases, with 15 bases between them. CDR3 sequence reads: CASSLVTGQSPYEQYF. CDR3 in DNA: TGTGCCAGCAGCTTAGTAACAGGCCAGAGTCCCTACGAGCAGTACTTC.